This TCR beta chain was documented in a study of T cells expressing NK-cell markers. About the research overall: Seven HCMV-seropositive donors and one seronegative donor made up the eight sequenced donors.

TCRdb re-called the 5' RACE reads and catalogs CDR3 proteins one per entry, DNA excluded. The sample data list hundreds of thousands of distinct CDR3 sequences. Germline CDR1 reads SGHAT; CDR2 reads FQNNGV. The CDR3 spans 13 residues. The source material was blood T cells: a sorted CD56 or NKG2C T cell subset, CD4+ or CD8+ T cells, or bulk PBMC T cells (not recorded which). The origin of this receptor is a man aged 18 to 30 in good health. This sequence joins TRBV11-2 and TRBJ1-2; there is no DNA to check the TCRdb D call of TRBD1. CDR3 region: CASSPSGANGYTF.